Below, 4 T cell receptor beta chains from the same sample are listed, as sequenced in a study of T cells of healthy individuals. MiXCR, run by TCRdb on the 5' RACE reads, gives a single entry per CDR3 protein. The sample includes 100,000 or so distinct CDR3 sequences, around 17% of them seen just once. These receptors were taken from a human donor in good health.

This clonotype turned up a few times. The chain carries TRBV12-3 or TRBV12-4 and TRBJ1-5, with 10 nucleotides matching TRBD1. This CDR3 comprises 13 residues. The V gene end was trimmed by 5 bases and the J gene end by 5 bases; junction bases not matched to a gene: 0. The CDR3 sequence is CASSGTGDQPQHF. CDR3 DNA: TGTGCCAGCAGTGGGACAGGGGATCAGCCCCAGCATTTT.

This clonotype was found many times. The V call is TRBV5-1, the J call TRBJ2-1; a possible D gene is TRBD2 (5 bases). Germline loops: CDR1 SGHRS, CDR2 YFSETQ. This CDR3 contains 12 residues. Trimming shortened V by 3 bases and J by 8 bases, and 9 bases separated the two germline ends. In DNA, the CDR3 is TGCGCCAGCAGCTCCGGGAAAGATGAGCAGTTCTTC. Amino acids: CASSSGKDEQFF.

The chain employs TRBV5-6 and TRBJ2-1; 10 positions agree with TRBD1. Unmatched junction bases numbered 3, after V lost 4 bases and J lost 2 bases. The CDR3 covers 15 residues. CDR1 and CDR2 from the germline V gene are SGHDT and YYEEEE. The CDR3 reads CASSPDRGTYNEQFF. CDR3 DNA: TGTGCCAGCAGCCCGGACAGGGGGACCTACAATGAGCAGTTCTTC.

The genes are TRBV19 and TRBJ2-7; D is uncertain. Looked up from germline, CDR1 is LNHDA and CDR2 is SQIVND (reference sequence). There are 13 residues in the CDR3. Between the trimmed V and J ends, which lost 3 bases and 5 bases, there was a span of 11 bases. Written as DNA, the CDR3 is TGTGCCAGTAGTATTGCAAGGCAGCACGAGCAGTACTTC. Translating it yields CASSIARQHEQYF.